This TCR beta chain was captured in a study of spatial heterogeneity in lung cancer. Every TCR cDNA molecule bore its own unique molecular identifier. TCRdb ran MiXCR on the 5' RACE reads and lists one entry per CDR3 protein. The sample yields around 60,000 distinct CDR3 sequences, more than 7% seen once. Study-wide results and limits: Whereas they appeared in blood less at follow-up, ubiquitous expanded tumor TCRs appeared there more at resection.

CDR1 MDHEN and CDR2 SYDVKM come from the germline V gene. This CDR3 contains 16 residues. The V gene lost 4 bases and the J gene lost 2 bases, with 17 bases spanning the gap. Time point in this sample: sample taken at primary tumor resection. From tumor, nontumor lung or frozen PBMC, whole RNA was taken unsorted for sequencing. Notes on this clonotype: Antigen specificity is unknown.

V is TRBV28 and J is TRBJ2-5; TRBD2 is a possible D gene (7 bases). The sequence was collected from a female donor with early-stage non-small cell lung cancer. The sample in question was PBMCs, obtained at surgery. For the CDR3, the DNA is TGTGCCAGCAGTTCCCCGGGGCGGGGGACACAAGAGACCCAGTACTTC. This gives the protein CASSSPGRGTQETQYF.